One sample yielded the 9 T cell receptor beta chains listed below, sequenced in a study of T cell responses to AZD1222 COVID-19 vaccine. Repertoires were generated with immunoSEQ multiplex PCR, while TCRdb's copy carries only in-frame clones and drops some. The sample holds about 100,000 clones; about 89% are singletons and the top ten take 4% to 4.5%. Sequencing used peripheral blood, obtained on day 0 of MenACWY control vaccination. The receptors shown here come from an adult in good health.

The V and J genes are TRBV6-2 or TRBV6-3 and TRBJ2-3; possibly TRBD1 or TRBD2 for D (5 bases each). Germline CDR1 and CDR2: MNHEY and SVGEGT. This CDR3 has 17 amino acids. Trimming took 5 bases from V and 0 from J, leaving 18 bases between them. CDR3: CASSGLARAPSTDTQYF. The CDR3 DNA sequence: TGTGCCAGCAGTGGCCTAGCCAGGGCTCCTAGCACAGATACGCAGTATTTT.

V is TRBV2 and J is TRBJ1-5; the D is unclear. CDR3 length: 14 residues. The germline V and J ends were trimmed by 4 bases and 0 bases, with 7 bases remaining between them. Germline loops: CDR1 SNHLY, CDR2 FYNNEI. The CDR3 region has the DNA TGTGCCAGCAGTGGCGGTAATAGCAATCAGCCCCAGCATTTT. The encoded protein is CASSGGNSNQPQHF. The variable domain in full, completed from reference TRBV2 and TRBJ1-5, reads EPEVTQTPSHQVTQMGQEVILRCVPISNHLYFYWYRQILGQKVEFLVSFYNNEISEKSEIFDDQFSVERPDGSNFTLKIRSTKLEDSAMYFCASSGGNSNQPQHFGDGTRLSIL.

The chain links TRBV5-8 to TRBJ1-3; 8 nucleotides line up with TRBD1. The ends lost 4 bases at V and 0 bases at J; junction bases unmatched: 6. The CDR3 covers 16 residues. Germline values: CDR1 SGHTS, CDR2 YDEGEE. CDR3 nucleotide sequence: TGTGCCAGCAGCAACGACAGGGGCGGCTCTGGAAACACCATATATTTT. As protein: CASSNDRGGSGNTIYF.

The chain couples TRBV7-3 to TRBJ2-1, with D unclear. Per germline, CDR1 SGHTA and CDR2 FQGTGA. The ends were cut back, 5 bases at V and 3 bases at J, with 8 bases in the middle. The CDR3 is made up of 13 amino acids. The CDR3 DNA reads as TGTGCCAGCAGCCAGACGGACTACAATGAGCAGTTCTTC. Translated: CASSQTDYNEQFF.

V is TRBV9 and J is TRBJ2-2; 7 nucleotides match TRBD2. The V gene end was trimmed by 4 bases and the J gene end by 4 bases; junction bases not matched to a gene: 10. This CDR3 region has 16 residues. Germline CDR1 reads SGDLS; CDR2 reads YYNGEE. The CDR3 here is CASSLQAGRVTGELFF. The CDR3 coding sequence is TGTGCCAGCAGCCTCCAGGCGGGGAGGGTCACCGGGGAGCTGTTTTTT.

In its sample, this clone was seen once. The rearrangement joins TRBV27 to TRBJ2-3; D is uncertain. The V and J ends lost 0 bases and 3 bases respectively, with 4 bases between them. The CDR3 loop spans 13 amino acids. CDR1 and CDR2 from the germline V gene are MNHEY and SMNVEV (reference sequence). The CDR3 loop reads CASSLSETDTQYF. CDR3 bases: TGTGCCAGCAGTTTATCGGAGACAGATACGCAGTATTTT.

V is TRBV10-3 and J is TRBJ2-1; TRBD2 is a possible D gene (5 bases). The CDR3 covers 13 residues. Germline CDR1 is ENHRY and CDR2 is SYGVKD. Deletions cut 3 bases from V and 6 bases from J, with 9 bases between. This CDR3 is CAISDLAANEQFF. In nucleotides, the CDR3 is TGTGCCATCAGTGACCTAGCAGCCAATGAGCAGTTCTTC.

Written as DNA, the CDR3 is TGTGCCATCAGCCCGGGACTAGCTGGGGAGACCCAGTACTTC. Its translation is CAISPGLAGETQYF. The rearrangement links TRBV10-3 to TRBJ2-5; 9 bases are shared with TRBD2. This CDR3 has 14 residues. Trimming removed 6 bases from V and 5 bases from J; junction bases left unmatched: 7. CDR1 ENHRY and CDR2 SYGVKD come from the germline V gene.

The V call is TRBV9, the J call TRBJ2-2; D might be TRBD1 or TRBD2, each matching 5 bases. The germline V and J ends were trimmed by 2 bases and 1 base, with 6 bases remaining between them. The germline V gene has CDR1 SGDLS and CDR2 YYNGEE. The CDR3 length is 14 residues. The CDR3 protein is CASSVGENTGELFF. CDR3 coding DNA: TGTGCCAGCAGCGTGGGGGAGAACACCGGGGAGCTGTTTTTT. The entire variable domain, with the rest obtained from reference TRBV9 and TRBJ2-2, is as follows: DSGVTQTPKHLITATGQRVTLRCSPRSGDLSVYWYQQSLDQGLQFLIQYYNGEERAKGNILERFSAQQFPDLHSELNLSSLELGDSALYFCASSVGENTGELFFGEGSRLTVL.